A selection of T cell receptor beta chains follows, all from one sample in a study of human T cells and chemical hapten exposure. TCRdb fed the RACE reads into MiXCR, producing one record per CDR3 protein. The sample lists about 300,000 distinct CDR3 sequences, around 5.5% occurring once. The specimen comprised whole blood, sampled in connection with sensitization to the hapten diphenylcyclopropenone (DPC). Receptors originate from a woman aged 18-29 years with alopecia areata. Some clones in this sample may be carry-over from other donors' samples. CDR3s include the opening cysteine and the closing phenylalanine or tryptophan. Each record gives: clone size, V gene, D gene, J gene, CDR3 DNA, CDR3 protein. A D gene is named only where the DNA matches it firmly. Expanded clones are given a class, and other clones once, few, many or no size at all.

>many|TRBV27|TRBD1|TRBJ1-1
TGTGCCAGCTACGCTTGGACAGGGAACACTGAAGCTTTCTTT
CASYAWTGNTEAFF
>many|TRBV20-1|TRBD2|TRBJ2-5
TGCAGTGCTACCTATAGCGGGGAAGAGACCCAGTACTTC
CSATYSGEETQYF
>few|TRBV6-5|-|TRBJ2-7
TGTGCCAGCAGGTCTCCCACAGGGAAGGGGCACGAGCAGTACTTC
CASRSPTGKGHEQYF
>many|TRBV7-6|TRBD2|TRBJ2-1
TGTGCCAGCAGCTTAGCGCAGCGGGGGGGAACTGAGCAGTTCTTC
CASSLAQRGGTEQFF
>many|TRBV6-5|-|TRBJ1-6
TGTGCCAGCAGTTATCGGGGGTATAATTCACCCCTCCACTTT
CASSYRGYNSPLHF
>many|TRBV7-7|-|TRBJ2-5
TGTGCTAGCAGCCGTGCACCAGGGAGGGAGACCCAGTACTTC
CASSRAPGRETQYF
>few|TRBV12-3/TRBV12-4|-|TRBJ2-3
TGTGCCAGCAGGGGGTCCGGGACCACTAGCACAGATACGCAGTATTTT
CASRGSGTTSTDTQYF
>-|TRBV2|-|TRBJ1-6
TGTGCCAGCAGTGACGCTTCTGACGGGAATTCACCCCTCCACTTT
CASSDASDGNSPLHF
>many|TRBV7-3|TRBD2|TRBJ2-1
TGTGCCAGCAGGAAACGACTAGCGGGGGACAATGAGCAGTTCTTC
CASRKRLAGDNEQFF
>-|TRBV7-3|TRBD2|TRBJ2-5
TGTGCCAGCAGCTTAATGGGGAGGGCGGAGACCCAGTACTTC
CASSLMGRAETQYF
>-|TRBV7-8|-|TRBJ1-5
TGTGCCAGCAGGTTGGACGCCACAACGCAGCCCCAGCATTTT
CASRLDATTQPQHF
>medium-sized|TRBV4-3|-|TRBJ1-1
TGCGCCAGCAGCCCCGAGGCCGAGAGTGAAGCTTTCTTT
CASSPEAESEAFF
>few|TRBV14|-|TRBJ2-7
TGTGCCAGCAGTGGGGGACTCACCTACGAGCAGTACTTC
CASSGGLTYEQYF
>-|TRBV18|TRBD1|TRBJ1-5
TGTGCCAGCTCTCAAGGACAGGGGGCTATACAGCCCCAGCATTTT
CASSQGQGAIQPQHF
>-|TRBV6-2/TRBV6-3|TRBD1|TRBJ2-7
TGTGCCACCATGAGGACAGGCTCCCAATACGAGCAGTACTTC
CATMRTGSQYEQYF
>-|TRBV7-9|-|TRBJ1-2
TGTGCCAGCAGCTTAGACCAAAACTATGGCTACACCTTC
CASSLDQNYGYTF
>-|TRBV18|-|TRBJ2-7
TGTGCCAGCTCACCTGGACCCATGGCCTACGAGCAGTACTTC
CASSPGPMAYEQYF
>many|TRBV20-1|-|TRBJ1-2
TGCAGTGCTAGTGGGGAGGGAGCTAACTATGGCTACACCTTC
CSASGEGANYGYTF
>-|TRBV6-5|TRBD1|TRBJ1-5
TGTGCCAGCAGTCGAACCGGGACAGGTAACAATCAGCCCCAGCATTTT
CASSRTGTGNNQPQHF
>few|TRBV4-1|-|TRBJ2-1
TGCGCCAGCAGCCAGATACCGAAAACCTCCTACAATGAGCAGTTCTTC
CASSQIPKTSYNEQFF
>-|TRBV21-1|-|TRBJ2-3
TGTGCCAGCAGCAACTCACAGGGCACAGATACGCAGTATTTT
CASSNSQGTDTQYF
>few|TRBV7-2|-|TRBJ2-2
TGTGCCAGCAGCCCCGCCCCGGGTACCGGGGAGCTGTTTTTT
CASSPAPGTGELFF
>-|TRBV7-2|-|TRBJ1-1
TGTGCCAGCAGCTCCCCGGCAGGGGCCGCTACTGAAGCTTTCTTT
CASSSPAGAATEAFF
>few|TRBV6-6|TRBD2|TRBJ2-2
TGTGCCAGCACTAGTAGCGGGGGGAACACCGGGGAGCTGTTTTTT
CASTSSGGNTGELFF
>-|TRBV6-1|TRBD1|TRBJ2-5
TGTGCCAGCAGTCCCCGCATAAAAGGTGGGACAGGCGGCCAAGAGACCCGGTACTTC
CASSPRIKGGTGGQETRYF
>-|TRBV29-1|-|TRBJ1-3
TGCAGCGTGCCCGTTGGGGGGGCAGGTGGAAACACCATATATTTT
CSVPVGGAGGNTIYF
>-|TRBV7-9|-|TRBJ1-2
TGTGCCAGCAGCTCCTCCCTCAACAGGGAAGATGGCTACACCTTC
CASSSSLNREDGYTF
>-|TRBV6-5|-|TRBJ2-7
TGTGCCAGCAGCTCTGCAGGCGAGGGGGGGAACGAGCAGTACTTC
CASSSAGEGGNEQYF
>-|TRBV29-1|TRBD2|TRBJ2-7
TGCAGCGTTGGGTCCCCCCTAGCGGGGGCGTACGAGCAGTACTTC
CSVGSPLAGAYEQYF
>-|TRBV27|-|TRBJ1-4
TGTGCCAGCAGTTCAGGGGATCTTACTGAAAAACTGTTTTTT
CASSSGDLTEKLFF
>many|TRBV7-9|-|TRBJ2-6
TGTGCCAGCATCCGACAGGCGGGGGCCAACGTCCTGACTTTC
CASIRQAGANVLTF
>few|TRBV19|TRBD1|TRBJ2-5
TGTGCCAGTAGCTTGACAGGGGCCCTCCAAGAGACCCAGTACTTC
CASSLTGALQETQYF
>-|TRBV7-2|-|TRBJ2-7
TGTGCCAGCAGCCCCGCACGCTACGAGCAGTACTTC
CASSPARYEQYF
>-|TRBV6-2/TRBV6-3|TRBD1|TRBJ1-2
TGTGCCAGCAGTTCGGGAGGGACAGGGAATGGCTACACCTTC
CASSSGGTGNGYTF
>few|TRBV29-1|-|TRBJ1-1
TGCAGCGTTGGGGGGGACCTTAGTAGAACTGAAGCTTTCTTT
CSVGGDLSRTEAFF
>-|TRBV6-1|-|TRBJ1-3
TGTGCCAGCAGCGACACTCCTGCTCTAAGGAACACCATATATTTT
CASSDTPALRNTIYF
>many|TRBV7-3|-|TRBJ2-2
TGTGCCAGCAGAGCAGAAGCGAACACCGGGGAGCTGTTTTTT
CASRAEANTGELFF
>many|TRBV29-1|TRBD2|TRBJ2-3
TGCAGCGTTGAGGATGGGACTAGCGGGGGGGCAGATACGCAGTATTTT
CSVEDGTSGGADTQYF
>many|TRBV7-6|-|TRBJ1-3
TGTGCCAGCAGCCAGTACTTAGGCTCTGGAAACACCATATATTTT
CASSQYLGSGNTIYF
>many|TRBV29-1|-|TRBJ1-5
TGCAGCGTGGAGGACGGAATGAATCAGCCCCAGCATTTT
CSVEDGMNQPQHF
>few|TRBV6-5|-|TRBJ1-6
TGTGCCAGCAGTAACCTGATGGACAGCCTTAATTCACCCCTCCACTTT
CASSNLMDSLNSPLHF
>few|TRBV5-6|-|TRBJ2-3
TGTGCCAGCACCCTTGTTGGGGGCAACACAGATACGCAGTATTTT
CASTLVGGNTDTQYF
>many|TRBV4-3|TRBD2|TRBJ2-2
TGCGCCAGCAGCCACGCCAGGCGGGCTAGCGGCAGGACCGGGGAGCTGTTTTTT
CASSHARRASGRTGELFF
>few|TRBV7-9|-|TRBJ2-4
TGTGCCAGCAGCTTAGAACCCGAGACAAAGGGAAACATTCAGTACTTC
CASSLEPETKGNIQYF
>few|TRBV20-1|-|TRBJ1-1
TGCAGTGCTAGGGCGGCAGGGACCATGAACACTGAAGCTTTCTTT
CSARAAGTMNTEAFF
>many|TRBV4-2|TRBD1|TRBJ1-1
TGTGCCAGCAGCCAAGATCGGGGCAGGGGGCGGAACACTGAAGCTTTCTTT
CASSQDRGRGRNTEAFF
>-|TRBV12-3/TRBV12-4|TRBD2|TRBJ2-5
TGTGCCAGCAGCCTGCGTAGCGGGGGGCCCCAAGAGACCCAGTACTTC
CASSLRSGGPQETQYF
>few|TRBV7-6|-|TRBJ2-6
TGTGCCAGTCAAGCGGCCTCTGGGGCCAACGTCCTGACTTTC
CASQAASGANVLTF
>many|TRBV12-3/TRBV12-4|-|TRBJ2-7
TGTGCCAGCAGTTTTAGTGGGCCTGAGCAGTACTTC
CASSFSGPEQYF
>-|TRBV15|TRBD1|TRBJ1-6
TGTGCCGCGAGGACAGGGGACTCACCCCTCCACTTT
CAARTGDSPLHF
>many|TRBV4-3|-|TRBJ2-7
TGCGCCAGCAGCCAAGGTCAGGGGAACTACGAGCAGTACTTC
CASSQGQGNYEQYF
>few|TRBV4-1|-|TRBJ2-6
TGCGCCAGCAGCCAAGAAATGAGGGGCCGGTCTGGGGCCAACGTCCTGACTTTC
CASSQEMRGRSGANVLTF
>-|TRBV27|TRBD1|TRBJ2-1
TGTGCCAGCAGTTACGAGGGGGCCCGGGCCATCAATGAGCAGTTCTTC
CASSYEGARAINEQFF
>few|TRBV7-9|TRBD1|TRBJ2-7
TGTGCCAGCAGCTGGGGACAGCTATCATACGAGCAGTACTTC
CASSWGQLSYEQYF
>few|TRBV6-9|TRBD2|TRBJ2-5
TGTGCCAGCAGTTATTCGACAACTAGCGGTCGACACCAAGAGACCCAGTACTTC
CASSYSTTSGRHQETQYF